The 9 T cell receptor beta chains below come from one sample, sequenced in a study of long-term antiretroviral therapy in people with HIV. It was version v3.0 of the immunoSEQ assay that was run at survey level. TCRdb keeps only in-frame clones here, not all; method: immunoSEQ multiplex PCR. The sample yields tens of thousands of clones, under 90% seen once. The sample was unsorted PBMCs, taken less than 5 years after starting antiretroviral therapy. These receptors came from a man aged 40-49 years with HIV.

This clone was seen a single time. The chain is built from TRBV27 and TRBJ2-4; 8 nucleotides agree with TRBD1. Germline CDR1 and CDR2: MNHEY and SMNVEV (reference sequence). J gave up 8 bases and V 3 bases, and 6 bases lay outside the gene matches. The CDR3 contains 14 residues. CDR3 in amino acids: CASSLSTGVDIQYF. The CDR3, as DNA: TGTGCCAGCAGTTTGTCGACAGGGGTGGACATTCAGTACTTC.

The J gene is TRBJ2-7, the V gene TRBV5-1; perhaps TRBD2 as D (5 bases). Germline V lookup: CDR1 SGHRS, CDR2 YFSETQ. V shed 0 bases and J shed 5 bases, with 15 bases lying between them. The CDR3 runs 15 residues. CDR3 nucleotide sequence: TGCGCCAGCAGCTTGGCGTCATCGGGAAGCGACGAGCAGTACTTC. Encoded protein: CASSLASSGSDEQYF.

The gene calls are TRBV5-6 and TRBJ2-1, with a possible D match to TRBD1 (6 bases). The CDR3 loop spans 16 amino acids. Germline loops: CDR1 SGHDT, CDR2 YYEEEE. V was clipped by 4 bases and J by 0 bases, with 14 bases between them. The DNA for the CDR3 is TGTGCCAGCAGCGTAGGGGGTGGGAACTCCTACAATGAGCAGTTCTTC. Its translation: CASSVGGGNSYNEQFF.

The chain combines TRBV7-9 with TRBJ2-1; possibly TRBD2 for D (6 bases). The CDR3 sequence is 12 residues long. The germline V gene encodes CDR1 SEHNR and CDR2 FQNEAQ (reference sequence). Trimming pared 6 bases from V and 9 bases from J, leaving 12 bases between. The CDR3 DNA reads TGTGCCAGCAGGGAAACTAGCTTTGAGCAGTTCTTC. It yields the protein CASRETSFEQFF.

CDR3 residues: CASSPISGSGLETQYF. CDR3 in DNA: TGTGCCAGCAGCCCTATTAGTGGTTCCGGGCTAGAGACCCAGTACTTC. The chain joins TRBV7-9 to TRBJ2-5, with D uncertain. Deletions cut 5 bases from V and 4 bases from J, with 20 bases between. Germline CDR1 reads SEHNR; CDR2 reads FQNEAQ (reference sequence). This CDR3 contains 16 residues.

J is TRBJ1-2 and V is TRBV5-1; 10 bases agree with TRBD1. V gave up 4 bases and J gave up 8 bases; unmatched junction bases: 5. Germline assignment: CDR1 SGHRS and CDR2 YFSETQ. CDR3 length equals 13 residues. The CDR3 region has the DNA TGCGCCAGCAGCCCCGACAGGGGGCAAGGCTACACCTTC. Translating gives CASSPDRGQGYTF.

The V gene is TRBV6-6, the J gene TRBJ1-1; no clear D gene. Germline loops: CDR1 MNHNY, CDR2 SVGAGI (reference sequence). With 6 bases removed from V and 0 bases from J, the gap between germline ends came to 11 bases. The CDR3 sequence is 14 residues long. The chain's CDR3 is CASSQTGMNTEAFF. In DNA, the CDR3 is TGTGCCAGCAGCCAAACCGGAATGAACACTGAAGCTTTCTTT.

The chain has TRBV29-1 and TRBJ2-5, with TRBD2 matching over 7 bases. CDR3 length: 13 residues. Germline CDR1 is SQVTM and CDR2 is ANQGSEA. The V gene end was trimmed by 4 bases and the J gene end by 5 bases; junction bases not matched to a gene: 7. CDR3 nucleotide sequence: TGCAGCGTTGTGCGGGAGTGGAGGGAGACCCAGTACTTC. This encodes CSVVREWRETQYF.

This rearrangement joins TRBV27 to TRBJ1-2; maybe TRBD1 (6 bases). V gave up 2 bases and J gave up 6 bases, with 10 bases separating them. There are 13 residues in the CDR3. The germline gives CDR1 MNHEY, CDR2 SMNVEV (reference sequence). CDR3 protein: CASSLDAGDGYTF. The CDR3 DNA is TGTGCCAGCAGTTTAGACGCAGGGGATGGCTACACCTTC.